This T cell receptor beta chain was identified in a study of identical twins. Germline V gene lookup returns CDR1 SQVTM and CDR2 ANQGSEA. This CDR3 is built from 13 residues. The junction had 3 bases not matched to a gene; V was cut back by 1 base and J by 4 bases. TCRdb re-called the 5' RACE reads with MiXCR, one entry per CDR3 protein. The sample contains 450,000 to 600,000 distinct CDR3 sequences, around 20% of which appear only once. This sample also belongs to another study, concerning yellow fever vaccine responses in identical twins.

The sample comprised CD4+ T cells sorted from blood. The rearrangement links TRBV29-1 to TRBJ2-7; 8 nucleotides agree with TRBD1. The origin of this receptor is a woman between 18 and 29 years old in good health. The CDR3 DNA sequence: TGCAGCGTTGAAGGGACAGGGCGGTACGAGCAGTACTTC. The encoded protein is CSVEGTGRYEQYF.